This T cell receptor beta chain was sequenced for a study of blood T cells in healthy people across ages. General observations from the study: Estimates of diversity drawn from one million T cells were considered underestimates. Older individuals had lower TCR beta diversity per million T cells (the decline was roughly linear).

PCR was performed a second time for roughly 7 to 12 cycles using a sample-barcoded 5' primer and a J-beta primer mix. Each CDR3 protein is one row after TCRdb ran MiXCR on the 5' RACE reads. The table lists some 920,000 distinct CDR3 sequences, roughly 47% of them singletons. With respect to this clonotype: Its antigen is not known.

Every donor contributed approximately 10 milliliters of peripheral blood by blood draw. CDR1 is SQVTM, CDR2 ANQGSEA, per germline. The CDR3 has 14 residues. With 5 bases clipped from V and 1 base from J, the junction kept 4 bases outside the gene matches. Sequencing input: blood. The V and J genes are TRBV29-1 and TRBJ2-2, with 7 bases fitting TRBD2. The receptor's source is a woman aged 60-75 years in good health. CDR3 protein: CSVRPSGNTGELFF. The CDR3 nucleotides read TGCAGCGTTAGGCCTAGCGGGAACACCGGGGAGCTGTTTTTT.